This T cell receptor beta chain was recorded in a study of regulatory T cells in long-lasting Graves disease. Indicated time point: newly diagnosed GD, antithyroid drugs for less than 3 months. Extracted PBMC RNA gave rise to the TCR library. Graves' disease diagnoses followed American Thyroid Association guidelines. Staff took roughly 8.1 milliliters of peripheral blood and put it into EDTA tubes. Construction of the TCR beta libraries employed iRepertoire HTBI primers in conjunction with Arm-PCR of CDR3 regions. Via MiXCR, TCRdb re-called the multiplex PCR reads, giving one row per CDR3 protein. The table lists 300,000 to 400,000 distinct CDR3 sequences, around 15% of them singletons. This clonotype has at least ten counts. The sample was also reused in another study, on T cells in Graves' hyperthyroidism and ophthalmopathy. That publication notes: Aged 18 to 65, the patients had hyperthyroidism that was newly diagnosed and had lasted under 2 months. Blood also carried most thyroid clonotypes expanded above 0.001.

Specimen: peripheral blood mononuclear cells (PBMCs), collected at new diagnosis, from a patient treated with antithyroid drugs. This TCR came from a man aged 35 to 55 with Graves disease.

CDR3 DNA sequence: TGTGCCAGCAGTTACGTCCTCAGGACCTACGAGCAGTACTTC. Amino acids: CASSYVLRTYEQYF. This rearrangement joins TRBV6-2 or TRBV6-3 to TRBJ2-7; no clear D. This CDR3 spans 14 amino acids. The ends were cut back, 2 bases at V and 2 bases at J, with 10 bases in the middle. CDR1 and CDR2 (germline): MNHEY, SVGEGT.